The text below deals with one TCR beta chain. Trimming cost V 4 bases and J 3 bases, with 10 bases left between them. The CDR3 is 13 residues long. Looked up from germline, CDR1 is MGHRA and CDR2 is YSYEKL. The data are from a study of blood T cell repertoires in COVID-19. Data came from immunoSEQ multiplex PCR; TCRdb stores just in-frame clones and leaves some out. The sample holds about 220,000 clones, around 81% seen once. The sequenced sample consisted of peripheral blood. This clonotype was obtained from a woman in her twenties or thirties who had recovered from COVID-19. The chain couples TRBV4-1 to TRBJ2-7; D possibly corresponds to TRBD2 (6 bases). Here the CDR3 DNA reads TGCGCCAGCAGCCCCGGGGGAGACTACGAGCAGTACTTC. Its protein product is CASSPGGDYEQYF.